The 19 T cell receptor beta chains presented below share a single source sample, sequenced in a study of cytotoxic CD8 clonotypes in ibrutinib-treated CLL. Only in-frame clones appear in the TCRdb table, and some are missing; sequencing was by immunoSEQ multiplex PCR. The sample lists a few hundred thousand clones; over 55% were seen once. Specimen: PBMCs, collected after 36 months of ibrutinib treatment. The receptors were sampled from a human donor with chronic lymphocytic leukemia.

The chain carries TRBV15 and TRBJ2-5; the D is unclear. This CDR3 is 13 amino acids long. Trimming removed 2 bases from V and 3 bases from J, with 7 bases in between. Germline V gene data show CDR1 as LNHNV and CDR2 as YYDKDF (reference sequence). In nucleotides, the CDR3 is TGTGCCACCAGCAGAAGGACCAAAGAGACCCAGTACTTC. Its translation: CATSRRTKETQYF. Combining the CDR3 with reference TRBV15 and TRBJ2-5 gives the whole variable domain DAMVIQNPRYQVTQFGKPVTLSCSQTLNHNVMYWYQQKSSQAPKLLFHYYDKDFNNEADTPDNFQSRRPNTSFCFLDIRSPGLGDTAMYLCATSRRTKETQYFGPGTRLLVL.

The chain is built from TRBV10-3 and TRBJ1-2; no clear D. This CDR3 spans 15 amino acids. Germline CDR1 reads ENHRY; CDR2 reads SYGVKD. The V end lost 3 bases, the J end lost 0 bases, and 11 bases lay between the germline ends. CDR3 amino acids: CAISDATEANYGYTF. In DNA form, the CDR3 reads TGTGCCATCAGTGACGCCACCGAAGCTAACTATGGCTACACCTTC.

The chain uses TRBV29-1 and TRBJ2-1; 7 bases are shared with TRBD2. This CDR3 is 12 amino acids long. Germline lookup yields CDR1 SQVTM and CDR2 ANQGSEA. CDR3 coding DNA: TGCAGTTGCGGGAGTGGTATCTATGAGCAGTTCTTC. This encodes CSCGSGIYEQFF.

The genes are TRBV29-1 and TRBJ1-2; 10 nucleotides line up with TRBD1. V lost 7 bases and J lost 4; bases outside the gene matches: 3. Germline V CDR1 and CDR2: SQVTM, ANQGSEA. The CDR3 is made up of 12 amino acids. CDR3 in DNA: TGCAGCGCCGGGACAGGGGCCTATGGCTACACCTTC. Protein sequence: CSAGTGAYGYTF.

A few counts support this clone. A read error may account for a junction end that differs from germline. This chain connects TRBV27 to TRBJ2-3; tentative D call: TRBD1 (6 bases). CDR1 MNHEY and CDR2 SMNVEV come from the germline V gene (reference sequence). CDR3 length: 14 residues. The CDR3 here is CAGRKDSSTDTQYF. CDR3 DNA: TGTGCCGGCAGGAAGGACAGTAGCACAGATACGCAGTATTTT.

This chain links TRBV18 with TRBJ2-7; the D is unclear. The ends were cut back, 3 bases at V and 1 base at J, with 7 bases in the middle. The CDR3 extends over 13 amino acids. Germline CDR1 and CDR2: KGHSH and LQKENI. CDR3 residues: CASSPSVSYEQYF. The CDR3 region has the DNA TGTGCCAGCTCACCGAGCGTTTCCTACGAGCAGTACTTC.

The gene calls are TRBV28 and TRBJ2-7; no definite D call. Germline V gene sequence: CDR1 MDHEN, CDR2 SYDVKM. Between the trimmed V and J ends, which lost 1 base and 4 bases, there was a span of 20 bases. The CDR3 contains 17 residues. The CDR3 spells CASSLYQGPGSLYEQYF. CDR3 nucleotide sequence: TGTGCCAGCAGTTTATACCAAGGTCCGGGTAGTCTATACGAGCAGTACTTC.

This clone was observed a single time. The rearrangement uses TRBV5-1 and TRBJ2-7, with a tentative D call TRBD2 (5 bases). The CDR3 is 12 amino acids. Germline V gene sequence: CDR1 SGHRS, CDR2 YFSETQ. V was clipped by 7 bases and J by 4 bases, with 12 bases between them. The CDR3 DNA reads as TGCGCCAGCCGGGGTTTGGGTTACGAGCAGTACTTC. Protein: CASRGLGYEQYF.

The chain uses TRBV4-1 and TRBJ2-3, with TRBD1 identical over 8 bases. CDR1 and CDR2 (germline): MGHRA, YSYEKL. CDR3 length: 13 residues. CDR3 sequence reads: CASAGGAVDTQYF. The DNA for the CDR3 is TGCGCATCAGCAGGGGGCGCGGTAGATACGCAGTATTTT.

This clone was counted only a few times. The V gene is TRBV18, the J gene TRBJ2-7, with D possibly called TRBD1 or TRBD2 (5 bases each). V gave up 4 bases and J gave up 0 bases, with 16 bases separating them. Germline V gene lookup returns CDR1 KGHSH and CDR2 LQKENI. This CDR3 comprises 16 residues. The CDR3 sequence: CASSRRERGLSYEQYF. The CDR3 DNA reads as TGTGCCAGCTCACGAAGGGAACGGGGCCTCTCCTACGAGCAGTACTTC.

This clone was counted once. The chain has TRBV10-3 and TRBJ2-7; D is unresolved. The ends were cut back, 0 bases at V and 6 bases at J, with 12 bases in the middle. This CDR3 is built from 14 residues. CDR1 is ENHRY and CDR2 is SYGVKD in the germline V gene. The CDR3 nucleotides are TGTGCCATCAGTGAGTCGATAGGGTTCGGCGAGCAGTACTTC. Its translation is CAISESIGFGEQYF.

The chain has TRBV5-1 and TRBJ1-1; 7 nucleotides line up with TRBD1. Germline V CDR1 and CDR2: SGHRS, YFSETQ. The length of the CDR3 is 14 residues. Losses at the gene ends were 4 bases for V and 2 bases for J; bases not matched to a gene: 5. CDR3 sequence reads: CASSLNRGNTEAFF. In DNA, the CDR3 is TGCGCCAGCAGCCTTAACAGGGGCAACACTGAAGCTTTCTTT.

This clone was counted a single time. The chain links TRBV6-6 to TRBJ1-5, with 7 positions matching TRBD1. CDR3 size: 15 residues. Germline V gives CDR1 MNHNY, CDR2 SVGAGI (reference sequence). V was clipped by 2 bases and J by 1 base; unmatched bases: 2. DNA for the CDR3: TGTGCCAGCAGTTACCCGGGACAGAGCAATCAGCCCCAGCATTTT. As protein: CASSYPGQSNQPQHF.

The V gene is TRBV18, the J gene TRBJ1-2; D unclear. CDR1 KGHSH and CDR2 LQKENI come from the germline V gene. The CDR3 totals 14 residues. Trimming took off 3 bases at V and 2 bases at J, with 10 bases between the two ends. The CDR3 DNA is TGTGCCAGCTCACCTAAACAGAAGAACTATGGCTACACCTTC. This encodes CASSPKQKNYGYTF.

This clone has just a few counts. The rearrangement links TRBV27 to TRBJ1-1; 8 nucleotides line up with TRBD1. This CDR3 region has 16 residues. Trimming removed 5 bases from V and 1 base from J; junction bases left unmatched: 9. The V gene's germline CDR1 is MNHEY and CDR2 SMNVEV (reference sequence). This chain's CDR3 is CASSTRTGRPNTEAFF. In DNA, the CDR3 is TGTGCCAGCAGTACCCGGACAGGGAGACCGAACACTGAAGCTTTCTTT.

The gene calls are TRBV5-1 and TRBJ2-5; D uncertain. The CDR3 spans 14 residues. V gave up 3 bases and J gave up 2 bases, with 11 bases separating them. Germline V gives CDR1 SGHRS, CDR2 YFSETQ. CDR3 protein: CASSSRTVQETQYF. The DNA of the CDR3 is TGCGCCAGCAGCTCCCGGACCGTGCAAGAGACCCAGTACTTC. Complete variable domain (other parts from reference TRBV5-1 and TRBJ2-5): KAGVTQTPRYLIKTRGQQVTLSCSPISGHRSVSWYQQTPGQGLQFLFEYFSETQRNKGNFPGRFSGRQFSNSRSEMNVSTLELGDSALYLCASSSRTVQETQYFGPGTRLLVL.

The chain combines TRBV5-1 with TRBJ2-4; TRBD2 aligns across 13 bases. Germline assignment: CDR1 SGHRS and CDR2 YFSETQ. V trimming: 4 bases; J trimming: 6 bases; junction bases outside the gene matches: 7. This CDR3 has 16 amino acids. CDR3 sequence reads: CASSVGLAGTGNIQYF. As DNA, the CDR3 is TGCGCCAGCAGCGTGGGACTAGCGGGGACTGGAAACATTCAGTACTTC.

V and J are TRBV6-5 and TRBJ1-3; D unclear. The CDR3 has 16 amino acids. The V end was cut by 2 bases, the J end by 1 base, with 12 bases between. Germline lookup yields CDR1 MNHEY and CDR2 SVGAGI. The CDR3 reads CASSYGSALSGNTIYF. In DNA form, the CDR3 reads TGTGCCAGCAGTTACGGCAGCGCGCTTTCTGGAAACACCATATATTTT.

This clone was found a few times. V usage is TRBV19 and J usage is TRBJ2-7; 8 bases are a match to TRBD2. Trimming cost V 3 bases and J 3 bases; bases outside gene matches: 4. Germline assignment: CDR1 LNHDA and CDR2 SQIVND (reference sequence). The CDR3 is made up of 14 amino acids. The CDR3 DNA sequence: TGTGCCAGTAGTATCCCGGGACTAGTCTACGAGCAGTACTTC. Its protein product is CASSIPGLVYEQYF.